This is a list of T cell receptor beta chains from one sample in a study of prognosis after radiotherapy for stage I lung cancer. Via MiXCR, TCRdb re-called the multiplex PCR reads, giving one row per CDR3 protein. The sample has over 14,000 distinct CDR3 sequences; around 56% are singletons. The material sequenced was PBMCs, taken before or after stereotactic body radiation therapy (not recorded which). These TCRs come from a donor at least 50 years old with non-small cell lung cancer. The CDR3 runs from the conserved cysteine through the conserved F or W. Fields, in order: V gene, clone size, J gene, D gene, CDR3 DNA, CDR3 protein. A D gene is named only where the DNA matches it firmly. Rows give clone size only sometimes, using once, few, many, or a class for an expanded clone.

TRBV27	-	TRBJ1-2	-	TGTGCAAGTGGACAGACACACTATGGCTACACCTTC	CASGQTHYGYTF
TRBV7-9	many	TRBJ2-3	-	TGTGCCAGCAGCTTATGGGACGGGACAGATACGCAGTATTTT	CASSLWDGTDTQYF
TRBV7-2	-	TRBJ2-1	TRBD1	TGTGCCAGCAGGGGACAGGGGGCGAGATACAATGAGCAGTTCTTC	CASRGQGARYNEQFF
TRBV5-5	many	TRBJ1-5	-	TGTGCCAGCAGCTTGGGAGGCCAGACGAATCAGCCCCAGCATTTT	CASSLGGQTNQPQHF
TRBV28	-	TRBJ2-1	-	TGTGCCAGCAGTTTATGGGAGGGAAGGAAGGATGAGCAGTTCTTC	CASSLWEGRKDEQFF
TRBV11-2	-	TRBJ2-2	-	TGTGCCAGCAGCTTCAGTACCTGGGGACTGAACACCGGGGAGCTGTTTTTT	CASSFSTWGLNTGELFF
TRBV20-1	medium-sized	TRBJ2-1	TRBD2	TGCAGTGCGACTAGCGGGAGTGTCAATGAGCAGTTCTTC	CSATSGSVNEQFF
TRBV2	-	TRBJ2-2	-	TGTGCCAGCAGTGAAGGGGGGGCGGGCACCGGGGAGCTGTTTTTT	CASSEGGAGTGELFF
TRBV19	medium-sized	TRBJ1-4	TRBD1	TGTGCCAGTAGTTACGGGACAGGGCTTGAAAAACTGTTTTTT	CASSYGTGLEKLFF
TRBV6-4	-	TRBJ1-6	-	TGTGCCAGCTTTCGGCAGGGACGCTCACCCCTCCACTTT	CASFRQGRSPLHF
TRBV11-3	medium-sized	TRBJ2-5	-	TGTGCCAGCAGCTTAGGCAGGGTCTCGTTAGGGGAGACCCAGTACTTC	CASSLGRVSLGETQYF
TRBV20-1	-	TRBJ2-5	-	TGCAGTCTGCACCGGGACACCAGACCCCAAGAGACCAAGTACTTC	CSLHRDTRPQETKYF
TRBV20-1	once	TRBJ2-2	TRBD1	TGCAGTGCTAGAGGGACAGGGAACACCGGGGAGCTGTTTTTT	CSARGTGNTGELFF
TRBV6-2/TRBV6-3	-	TRBJ2-5	-	TGTGCCAGCAGTGCCTCTAGGCCAGGGGAGACCCAGTACTTC	CASSASRPGETQYF
TRBV12-3/TRBV12-4	medium-sized	TRBJ2-2	TRBD2	TGTGCCAGCAGTTCCAGGACTAGCGGGAACACCGGGGAGCTGTTTTTT	CASSSRTSGNTGELFF
TRBV6-2/TRBV6-3	few	TRBJ1-2	TRBD1	TGTGCCAGCAGTCTCCGACAGGGCTCTGGCTACACCTTC	CASSLRQGSGYTF
TRBV7-8	few	TRBJ2-7	-	TGTGCCAGCAGCTACGACCCGCTGCGCGGGGACAACTACGAGCAGTACTTC	CASSYDPLRGDNYEQYF
TRBV28	-	TRBJ1-3	-	TGTGCCAGCAGCCAGGGAAGTAGTGGAGTTGGAAACACCATATATTTT	CASSQGSSGVGNTIYF
TRBV4-2	-	TRBJ2-1	TRBD2	TGTGCCAGCAGACAGCTAGGGGGCCTAGCGGGGAACAATGAGCAGTTCTTC	CASRQLGGLAGNNEQFF
TRBV3-1	medium-sized	TRBJ1-5	-	TGTGCCAGCAGCCCAGGACAGCATCAGCCCCAGCATTTT	CASSPGQHQPQHF
TRBV7-9	-	TRBJ1-3	-	TGTGCCAGCAGCTTAGTTGGGTACGGGATCTCTGGAAACGCCATATATTTT	CASSLVGYGISGNAIYF
TRBV19	medium-sized	TRBJ1-5	-	TGTGCCAGTAGACTAGGTGGTCAGCCCCAGCATTTT	CASRLGGQPQHF
TRBV7-2	medium-sized	TRBJ1-2	-	TGTGCCAGCAGCTATTCAGGGGACTATGGCTACACCTTC	CASSYSGDYGYTF
TRBV14	-	TRBJ2-7	-	TGTGCCAGCAGCGCGCAGGGGAAGCACGAGCAGTACTTC	CASSAQGKHEQYF
TRBV6-2/TRBV6-3	-	TRBJ2-7	-	TGTGCCAGCAGCCACTACGGGGGGCGTCCGGCGGGTCCGTACTTC	CASSHYGGRPAGPYF
TRBV11-3	-	TRBJ2-2	-	TGTGCCAGCAGCTTAGGTGCAGGGCTGACCGGGGAGCTGTTTTTT	CASSLGAGLTGELFF
TRBV5-1	many	TRBJ2-5	TRBD2	TGCGCCAGCAGCCCCGGGACTAGCGGACCATCCCAAGAGACCCAGTACTTC	CASSPGTSGPSQETQYF
TRBV19	-	TRBJ1-5	-	TGTGTCAGTAGTATCGGTCGACAGGCCTTGATCAAGCCCCAGCATTTT	CVSSIGRQALIKPQHF
TRBV6-9	many	TRBJ2-5	TRBD2	TGTGCCAGCAGTTACGGCGGGAGAAGGTTCGAGACCCAGTACTTC	CASSYGGRRFETQYF
TRBV6-1	medium-sized	TRBJ2-3	-	TGTGCCAGCAGATGGGACACTTTCACAGATACGCAGTATTTT	CASRWDTFTDTQYF
TRBV20-1	medium-sized	TRBJ2-2	-	TGCAGTGCTAGACCCACGAACACCGGGGAGCTGTTTTTT	CSARPTNTGELFF
TRBV6-1	few	TRBJ2-7	-	TGTGCCAGCAGTGTAGGTATCTCCTACGAGCATTACTTC	CASSVGISYEHYF
TRBV19	medium-sized	TRBJ1-5	-	TGTGCCAGTAGTATCGGTCGACAGGCCTTGATCCAGCCCCAGCATTTT	CASSIGRQALIQPQHF
TRBV6-5	medium-sized	TRBJ2-7	TRBD2	TGTGCCAGCAGTTCCCAGCGGGGGTACTACGAGCAGTACTTC	CASSSQRGYYEQYF
TRBV28	-	TRBJ2-5	-	TGTGCCAGCAGTCAGATACAAGAGACCCAGTACTTC	CASSQIQETQYF
TRBV29-1	many	TRBJ2-2	TRBD2	TGCAGCGTTTTAACCGGACTAGCGGGAGGTACCGGGGAGCTGTTTTTT	CSVLTGLAGGTGELFF
TRBV7-6	medium-sized	TRBJ1-2	-	TGTGCCAGCAGTAAAACACCCCGGGAGATGGCGGGTGGCTACACCTTC	CASSKTPREMAGGYTF
TRBV4-1	medium-sized	TRBJ1-4	-	TGCGCCAGCAGCCAAGTGGGGCTAGGGGAAAAACTGTTTTTT	CASSQVGLGEKLFF
TRBV6-5	many	TRBJ2-1	TRBD2	TGTGCCAGCAGTTACGGTAGCGGGAGGGTCGGATACAATGAGCAGTTCTTC	CASSYGSGRVGYNEQFF
TRBV14	medium-sized	TRBJ1-2	TRBD1	TGTGCCAGCAGCCAAGTGTCGGGACAGGGTGGCGGCTACACCTTC	CASSQVSGQGGGYTF
TRBV7-8	-	TRBJ1-5	-	TGTGCCAGCAGAAGGGATACGGGGCGTAGCAATCAGCAACAGCATTTT	CASRRDTGRSNQQQHF